This T cell receptor beta chain was sequenced in a study of blood T cell repertoires in COVID-19. Original analysis: Amplification of reference gene primers provided the estimated nucleated cell counts. Clones were sequenced by immunoSEQ multiplex PCR, and TCRdb holds only the in-frame ones, with some missing. That table furnishes V, J and clone size, whereas the DNA furnished D and trimming. The sample lists some 520,000 clones; 80% to 90% were seen once. The CDR3 is made up of 18 amino acids. V shed 0 bases, J shed 4 bases, and the junction held 7 bases outside the gene matches. In germline, CDR1 is SGHRS, CDR2 YFSETQ.

Sequenced material: peripheral blood. This rearrangement joins TRBV5-1 to TRBJ2-2, with 12 positions matching TRBD2. The origin of this receptor is a man between 18 and 35 years old with COVID-19, enrolled during active disease. The CDR3 sequence: CASSLGASSGRATGELFF. The CDR3 DNA sequence: TGCGCCAGCAGCTTGGGGGCCTCTAGCGGGAGGGCCACCGGGGAGCTGTTTTTT.